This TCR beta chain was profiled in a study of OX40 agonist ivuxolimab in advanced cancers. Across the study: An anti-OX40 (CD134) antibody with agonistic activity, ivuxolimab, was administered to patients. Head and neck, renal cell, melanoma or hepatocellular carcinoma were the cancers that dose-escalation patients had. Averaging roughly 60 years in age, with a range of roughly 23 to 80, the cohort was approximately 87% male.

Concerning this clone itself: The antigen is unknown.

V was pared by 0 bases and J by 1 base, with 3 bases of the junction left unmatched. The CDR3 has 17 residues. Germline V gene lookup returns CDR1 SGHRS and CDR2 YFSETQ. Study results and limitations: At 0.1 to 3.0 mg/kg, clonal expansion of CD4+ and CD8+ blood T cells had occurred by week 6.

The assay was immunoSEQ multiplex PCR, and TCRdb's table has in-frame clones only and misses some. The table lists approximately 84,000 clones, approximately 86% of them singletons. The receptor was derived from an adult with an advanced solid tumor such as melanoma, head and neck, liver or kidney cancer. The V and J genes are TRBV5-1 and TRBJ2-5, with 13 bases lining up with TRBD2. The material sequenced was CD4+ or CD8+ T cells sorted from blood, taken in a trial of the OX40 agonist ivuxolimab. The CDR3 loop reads CASSLGLAGGFQETQYF. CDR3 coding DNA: TGCGCCAGCAGCTTGGGACTAGCGGGGGGATTCCAAGAGACCCAGTACTTC.